Listed below are T cell receptor beta chains from one sample, sequenced in a study of blood T cell repertoires in COVID-19. Libraries were prepared by immunoSEQ multiplex PCR; TCRdb keeps only in-frame clonotypes and omits some of them. The table lists about 240,000 clones, roughly 80% of them singletons. The sequenced material came from peripheral blood. Receptors originate from a woman older than 75 with acute or convalescent COVID-19. Each CDR3 is given with its conserved first and last residue. Each record gives: D gene, V gene, clone size, J gene, CDR3 DNA, CDR3 protein. D genes are given only for firm matches. Clone size is not always given. Where it is, it says once, few, many or a class for expanded clones.

TRBD2,TRBV28,-,TRBJ2-7,TGTGCCAGCAGTTTGGGGGGGGTTCAGGACGAGCAGTACTTC,CASSLGGVQDEQYF
TRBD2,TRBV11-2,-,TRBJ2-3,TGTGCCAGCAGCCCGCAATCTCCAGCGGGGATGGATACGCAGTATTTT,CASSPQSPAGMDTQYF
TRBD1,TRBV5-4,-,TRBJ1-1,TGTGCCAGCAGCTTACAGGGGGCAAAAACTGAAGCTTTCTTT,CASSLQGAKTEAFF
TRBD1,TRBV5-8,once,TRBJ1-2,TGTGCCAGCAGCTTAAGGGACAGGGGGGTCTATGGCTACACCTTC,CASSLRDRGVYGYTF
-,TRBV18,-,TRBJ2-3,TGTGCCAGCTCACCACTCACTCCATCCGATACGCAGTATTTT,CASSPLTPSDTQYF
TRBD2,TRBV5-6,-,TRBJ2-5,TGTGCCAGCAGCCTATTAACTAGCGGGAGCCAAGAGACCCAGTACTTC,CASSLLTSGSQETQYF
-,TRBV19,-,TRBJ1-5,TGTGCCAGTAGTATAGTAGACGGGAATCAGCCCCAGCATTTT,CASSIVDGNQPQHF
-,TRBV28,-,TRBJ1-6,TGTGCCAGCACCCTAGGACAATATAATTCACCCCTCCACTTT,CASTLGQYNSPLHF
TRBD1,TRBV10-1,-,TRBJ1-2,TGCGCCAGCAGTGCCGGACAGGGGGCCGTTGGCTACACCTTC,CASSAGQGAVGYTF
-,TRBV5-1,-,TRBJ2-3,TGCGCCAGCGAGGAGTGGGGGGGCCGCGGAGATACGCAGTATTTT,CASEEWGGRGDTQYF
-,TRBV19,-,TRBJ1-4,TGTGCCAGTAGTATAGGTGGCACACAAGATGAAAAACTGTTTTTT,CASSIGGTQDEKLFF
-,TRBV5-1,-,TRBJ2-2,TGCGCCAGCAGCCCCTCCGGGACACCGAACACCGGGGAGCTGTTTTTT,CASSPSGTPNTGELFF
TRBD2,TRBV7-9,-,TRBJ2-5,TGTGCCAGCAGCTTAGCGCTTGCCGGACTAGCCTTTTGGGAGACCCAGTACTTC,CASSLALAGLAFWETQYF
-,TRBV3-1/TRBV3-2,-,TRBJ2-3,TGTGCCAGCAGCCTAGGACAAAGCACAGATACGCAGTATTTT,CASSLGQSTDTQYF
-,TRBV2,-,TRBJ1-1,TGTGCCAGCAGTGAACAGGGACTCAGGAACACTGAAGCTTTCTTT,CASSEQGLRNTEAFF
-,TRBV28,-,TRBJ1-2,TGTGCCACGGAGGGTCACTATGGCTACACCTTC,CATEGHYGYTF
-,TRBV7-5,-,TRBJ1-1,TGTGCCAGAACCTCGACAGGGACGCCCACTGAAGCTTTCTTT,CARTSTGTPTEAFF
-,TRBV6-5,-,TRBJ1-2,TGTGCCAGCAGGGGGAGCTATGGCTACACCTTC,CASRGSYGYTF
-,TRBV27,-,TRBJ1-2,TGTGCCAGCAGTTCGGGACACGGATACTACACCTTC,CASSSGHGYYTF
TRBD1,TRBV2,few,TRBJ2-7,TGTGCCAGCATGGGGGACAGGGCCTACGAGCAGTACTTC,CASMGDRAYEQYF
-,TRBV7-9,-,TRBJ1-4,TGTGCCAGCAGCTTGGACAGCTATAATGAAAAACTGTTTTTT,CASSLDSYNEKLFF
-,TRBV29-1,-,TRBJ2-2,TGCAGCGTTGACGGAGGGAACACCGGGGAGCTGTTTTTT,CSVDGGNTGELFF
-,TRBV28,-,TRBJ1-4,TGTGCTACATCCGGGGGGAAGGGGGAAAAACTGTTTTTT,CATSGGKGEKLFF
TRBD2,TRBV5-1,-,TRBJ2-5,TGCGCCAGCAGCTTAAGCGGGGGGGCGGAGACCCAGTACTTC,CASSLSGGAETQYF
TRBD1,TRBV11-2,-,TRBJ2-5,TGTGCCAGCAGTCCCCCGGGACAGCTGGAGACCCAGTACTTC,CASSPPGQLETQYF
-,TRBV30,once,TRBJ1-2,TGTGCCTGGAGTGAGCTTCCCGGACAGCGAGCTAACTATGGCTACACCTTC,CAWSELPGQRANYGYTF
-,TRBV7-8,-,TRBJ2-7,TGTGCCAGCAGCCTGCTTGGTGACAGAGGAGAGCAGTACTTC,CASSLLGDRGEQYF
-,TRBV27,-,TRBJ1-5,TGTGCCAGCAGTTTATCGAGGGCGGATAATCAGCCCCAGCATTTT,CASSLSRADNQPQHF
TRBD1,TRBV19,-,TRBJ1-4,TGTGCCAGTAGTTTCCCTAAGGGACAGACTGAAAAACTGTTTTTT,CASSFPKGQTEKLFF
-,TRBV28,-,TRBJ1-5,TGTGCCAGCAGTACATATAGCAATCAGCCCCAGCATTTT,CASSTYSNQPQHF
-,TRBV3-1/TRBV3-2,-,TRBJ2-2,TGTGCCAGCAGCCGTAAAGGAGGAACCGGGGAGCTGTTTTTT,CASSRKGGTGELFF
-,TRBV11-3,-,TRBJ2-7,TGTGCCAGCAGCTATGTCGGGAGCTACGAGCAGTACTTC,CASSYVGSYEQYF
-,TRBV7-6,-,TRBJ2-2,TGTGCCAGCAGCGCGGGGATCTCCGGGGAGCTGTTTTTT,CASSAGISGELFF
TRBD1,TRBV9,-,TRBJ1-3,TGTGCCAGCAGCGTAACGACAGGGGGCTCTGGAAACACCATATATTTT,CASSVTTGGSGNTIYF
-,TRBV21-1,few,TRBJ1-1,TGTGCCAGCAGCATTAAAGGCAGGGGGGACGACGTGGCTTTCTTT,CASSIKGRGDDVAFF
TRBD2,TRBV24-1,many,TRBJ2-1,TGTGCCACCAGTGTAGCGGGGGGGTCCTACAATGAGCAGTTCTTC,CATSVAGGSYNEQFF
TRBD1,TRBV12-3/TRBV12-4,-,TRBJ1-4,TGTGCCAGCAGTTTAAACAGGGGGAAACTGTTTTTT,CASSLNRGKLFF
TRBD2,TRBV20-1,-,TRBJ2-5,TGCAGTGCTAGTCTAGCGGGAAGCGTTGAGACCCAGTACTTC,CSASLAGSVETQYF
-,TRBV18,-,TRBJ2-3,TGTGCCAGCTCCCGCGAGCAGGCCCAAACAGATACGCAGTATTTT,CASSREQAQTDTQYF
-,TRBV28,few,TRBJ1-6,TGTGCCAGCAGTTCCCCCGTCTCCTATAATTCACCCCTCCACTTT,CASSSPVSYNSPLHF
-,TRBV9,-,TRBJ1-2,TGTGCCAGCAGCGCAAACCAGGGTGGCGACGGCTACACCTTC,CASSANQGGDGYTF
-,TRBV28,-,TRBJ1-6,TGTGCCAGCAGCCGCCACGGGGAGCGCCCTAATTCACCCCTCCACTTT,CASSRHGERPNSPLHF
TRBD2,TRBV19,-,TRBJ2-2,TGTGCCAGTAGTCGAAGCGGGGGCCAGAACACCGGGGAGCTGTTTTTT,CASSRSGGQNTGELFF
-,TRBV13,-,TRBJ1-2,TGTGCCAGCAGCTTAGGAGGGGGTGATGGCTACACCTTC,CASSLGGGDGYTF
TRBD1,TRBV5-6,-,TRBJ2-1,TGTGCCAGCAGGGTCCGGGACAGGGGATCGAATGAGCAGTTCTTC,CASRVRDRGSNEQFF
TRBD1,TRBV29-1,once,TRBJ2-1,TGCAGCGGTACAGGGGAACGCTCCTACAATGAGCAGTTCTTC,CSGTGERSYNEQFF
TRBD1,TRBV5-1,few,TRBJ1-2,TGCGCCAGCAGCTTGGGCGGAACAGGGGATGGCTACACCTTC,CASSLGGTGDGYTF
-,TRBV6-5,-,TRBJ2-7,TGTGCCAGCAGTTACAACAGGGTTTCCTACGAGCAGTACTTC,CASSYNRVSYEQYF
-,TRBV19,-,TRBJ1-1,TGTGCCAGTAGTCCTTCATGGGCCACTGAAGCTTTCTTT,CASSPSWATEAFF
-,TRBV30,-,TRBJ1-5,TGTGCCTGGAGTTCGGTTAGCAATCAGCCCCAGCATTTT,CAWSSVSNQPQHF
-,TRBV7-2,-,TRBJ1-3,TGTGCCAGCAGCTTAGTGGGGGGGAATACCCCCATATATTTT,CASSLVGGNTPIYF